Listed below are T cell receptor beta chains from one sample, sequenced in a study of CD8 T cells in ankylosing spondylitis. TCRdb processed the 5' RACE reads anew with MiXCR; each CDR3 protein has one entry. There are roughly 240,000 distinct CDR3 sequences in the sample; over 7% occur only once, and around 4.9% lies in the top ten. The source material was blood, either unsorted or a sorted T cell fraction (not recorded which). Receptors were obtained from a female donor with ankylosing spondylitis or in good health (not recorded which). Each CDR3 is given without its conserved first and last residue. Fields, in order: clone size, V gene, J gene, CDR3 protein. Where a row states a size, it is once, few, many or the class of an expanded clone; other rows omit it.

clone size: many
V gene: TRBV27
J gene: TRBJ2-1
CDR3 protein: ASSPREGTYNEQF

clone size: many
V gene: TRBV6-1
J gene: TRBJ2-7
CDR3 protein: ASMPAADTYEQY

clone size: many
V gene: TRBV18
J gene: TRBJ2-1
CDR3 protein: ASSPSGRTYEQF

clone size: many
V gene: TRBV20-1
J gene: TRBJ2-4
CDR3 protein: SADRATSGGVNIQY

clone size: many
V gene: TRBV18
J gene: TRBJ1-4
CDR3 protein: ASSPPSGLRTNEKLF

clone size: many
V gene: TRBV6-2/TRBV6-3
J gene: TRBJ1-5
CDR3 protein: ASSYGGENQPQH

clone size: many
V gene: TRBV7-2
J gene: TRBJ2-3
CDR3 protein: ASSSYGQGKDTQY

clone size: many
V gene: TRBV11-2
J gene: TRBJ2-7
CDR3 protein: ASSPYYEQY

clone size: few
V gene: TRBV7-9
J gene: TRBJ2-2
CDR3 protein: ASSGQAGGELF

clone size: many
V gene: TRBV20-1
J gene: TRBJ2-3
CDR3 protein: SAPAGTSGRATDTQY

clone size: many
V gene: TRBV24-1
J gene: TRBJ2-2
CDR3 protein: ATSAGTPRTGELF

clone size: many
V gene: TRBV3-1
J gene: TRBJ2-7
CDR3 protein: ASSRTGQGSGEQY

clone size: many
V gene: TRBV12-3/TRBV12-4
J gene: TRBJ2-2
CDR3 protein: ASSFETSENTGELF

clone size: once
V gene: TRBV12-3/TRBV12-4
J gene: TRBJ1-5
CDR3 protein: ADRVGQSNQPQH

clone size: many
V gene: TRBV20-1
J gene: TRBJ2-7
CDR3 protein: SARDTGVAYEQY

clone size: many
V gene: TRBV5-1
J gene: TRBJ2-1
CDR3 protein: ASSLPEEGGSYNEQF

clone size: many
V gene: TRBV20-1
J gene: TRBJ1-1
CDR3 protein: SADRVGDTEAF

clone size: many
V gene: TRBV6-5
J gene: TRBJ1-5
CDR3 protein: ASRLRPGNQPQH

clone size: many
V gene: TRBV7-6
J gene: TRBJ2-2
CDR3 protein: ASSLGGGGFTGELF

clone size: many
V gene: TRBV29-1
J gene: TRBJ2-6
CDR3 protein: SVGRGSGANVLT

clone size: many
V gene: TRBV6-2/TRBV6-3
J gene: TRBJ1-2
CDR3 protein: ASSPDYPPTVWGYT

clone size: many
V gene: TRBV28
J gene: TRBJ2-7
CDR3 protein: ASSLWGSHEQY

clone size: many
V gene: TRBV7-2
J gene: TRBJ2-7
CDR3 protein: ASSLGRDEQY

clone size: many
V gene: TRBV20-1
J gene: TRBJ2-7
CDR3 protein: SATDRDWYEQY

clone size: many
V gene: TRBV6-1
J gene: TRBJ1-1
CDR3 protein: ASRRGGVPGEAF

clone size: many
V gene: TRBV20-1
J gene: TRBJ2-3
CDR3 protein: SARDRLLSTDTQY

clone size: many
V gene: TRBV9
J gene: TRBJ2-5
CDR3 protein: ASSVASGKETQY

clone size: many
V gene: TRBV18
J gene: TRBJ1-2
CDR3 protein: ASSLALNGYT

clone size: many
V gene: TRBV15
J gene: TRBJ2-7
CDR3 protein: ATSRERRGGYEQY

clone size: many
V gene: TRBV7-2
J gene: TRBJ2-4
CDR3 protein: ASSLGRSTKNIQY

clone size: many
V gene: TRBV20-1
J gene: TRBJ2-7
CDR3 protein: SATGQTYEQY

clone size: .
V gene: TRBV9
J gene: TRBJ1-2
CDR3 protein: ASSVGETGTYGYT